This T cell receptor (beta chain) was found in a study of shared clonotypes between healthy human individuals. Study-level points and caveats: Only a few donors were included, so the genetic and exposure-history diversity represented was limited. Naive subsets generally exceeded memory subsets in estimated richness.

The trim removed 5 bases at V and 4 bases at J, leaving 5 bases unmatched. Germline V lookup: CDR1 SGHDT, CDR2 YYEEEE. The CDR3 is made up of 13 amino acids. It was CD45RO-negative cells, positively selected for CCR7, that made up naive CD8 cells, with terminally differentiated effector memory CD45RA+ cells excluded. All donors were Caucasian adults living in Nashville, Tennessee. Assay: immunoSEQ multiplex PCR; the TCRdb copy retains only in-frame clones and omits some. This table holds over 2 million clones, over 85% found once. In regard to this clone: Its antigen is unidentified.

The chain recombines TRBV5-6 with TRBJ1-1; 7 positions agree with TRBD1. This clonotype originated in a man younger than 35 in good health. What was sequenced was naive CD8+ T cells sorted from blood. As DNA, the CDR3 is TGTGCCAGCAGACCGACAGGGAGCACTGAAGCTTTCTTT. Protein sequence: CASRPTGSTEAFF.